These 29 T cell receptor beta chains came from one sample sequenced in a study of blood T cell repertoires in COVID-19. TCRdb's table, derived via immunoSEQ multiplex PCR, lists solely in-frame clones and lacks some. The sample lists some 300,000 clones, approximately 86% occurring once. Sequencing input: peripheral blood. Every receptor here comes from a woman in her fifties or sixties with active or convalescent COVID-19.

The sample holds a few counts of this clone. Other nucleotide sequences from this sample produce the same CDR3. V usage is TRBV7-8 and J usage is TRBJ2-7; 7 bases line up with TRBD1. Germline CDR1 and CDR2: SGHVS and FQNEAQ. This CDR3 comprises 15 residues. Unmatched junction bases numbered 9, after V lost 6 bases and J lost 1 base. The CDR3 loop reads CASSARQGPSYEQYF. CDR3 nucleotides: TGTGCCAGCAGTGCCCGACAGGGACCTTCCTACGAGCAGTACTTC.

This clone was seen a handful of times. The chain links TRBV4-1 to TRBJ2-1, with D possibly TRBD2 on 6 matching bases. V was shortened by 0 bases and J by 5 bases, with 14 bases between the two germline ends. Germline CDR1 MGHRA, CDR2 YSYEKL. CDR3 length: 16 residues. The CDR3 is CASSQELLALNNEQFF. In nucleotides, the CDR3 is TGCGCCAGCAGCCAAGAGTTACTAGCCTTAAACAATGAGCAGTTCTTC.

The chain links TRBV10-3 to TRBJ2-1; D might be TRBD1 (5 bases). Trimming stripped 10 bases from V and 4 bases from J, with 17 bases between. Germline CDR1 is ENHRY and CDR2 is SYGVKD. The CDR3 spans 14 residues. The CDR3, as DNA: TGTGCCACAAAAACACGAGACAGTTACAATGAGCAGTTCTTC. Encoded protein: CATKTRDSYNEQFF.

The chain uses TRBV7-2 and TRBJ2-2; maybe TRBD2 (5 bases). CDR3 size: 17 residues. Trimming cost V 6 bases and J 8 bases, with 25 bases left between them. CDR1 and CDR2 (germline): SGHTA, FQGNSA. The CDR3 nucleotides read TGTGCCAGCAGTTTGCGCGGGCCCTTTGAATCAGGAGGGGAGCTGTTTTTT. This translates into CASSLRGPFESGGELFF.

The rearrangement uses TRBV7-6 and TRBJ2-7, with TRBD1 as a possible D gene (5 bases). V lost 7 bases and J lost 1, with 14 bases in between. The germline gives CDR1 SGHVS, CDR2 FNYEAQ. CDR3 size: 14 residues. The DNA of the CDR3 is TGTGCCAGCACCCAGGACACGTTATCCTACGAGCAGTACTTC. Its protein is CASTQDTLSYEQYF.

The V call is TRBV28, the J call TRBJ2-1; 12 bases fit TRBD2. The V gene end was trimmed by 6 bases and the J gene end by 8 bases; junction bases not matched to a gene: 8. CDR1 and CDR2 (germline): MDHEN, SYDVKM. The CDR3 covers 15 residues. The CDR3, as DNA: TGTGCCAGCAGCGCGACTAGCGGGAGTTGGGATGAGCAGTTCTTC. Translating it yields CASSATSGSWDEQFF.

The chain joins TRBV14 to TRBJ2-7, with D possibly matching TRBD1 (6 bases). In germline, CDR1 is SGHDN, CDR2 FVKESK. The V end was cut by 5 bases, the J end by 2 bases, with 16 bases between. The CDR3 has 15 residues. CDR3 nucleotides: TGTGCCAGCAGCGGCACAGGGATCCAAACCTACGAGCAGTACTTC. Translated: CASSGTGIQTYEQYF.

This chain joins TRBV30 and TRBJ1-5; D gene uncertain. Trimming cost V 3 bases and J 10 bases, with 16 bases left between them. CDR3 length: 13 amino acids. Germline assignment: CDR1 GTSNPN and CDR2 SVGIG (reference sequence). The CDR3 coding sequence is TGTGCCTGGAGCGCCGCCTCACTCTCACCCCAGCATTTT. This gives the protein CAWSAASLSPQHF.

CDR3 in DNA: TGTGCCAGCAGCTTGGCCGCGGACAGGAGGAGACAGCCCCAGCATTTT. Residues: CASSLAADRRRQPQHF. The chain recombines TRBV5-6 with TRBJ1-5; TRBD1 aligns across 7 bases. V was clipped by 0 bases and J by 7 bases; unmatched bases: 10. This CDR3 is built from 16 residues. Germline values: CDR1 SGHDT, CDR2 YYEEEE. Complete variable domain (other parts from reference TRBV5-6 and TRBJ1-5): DAGVTQSPTHLIKTRGQQVTLRCSPKSGHDTVSWYQQALGQGPQFIFQYYEEEERQRGNFPDRFSGHQFPNYSSELNVNALLLGDSALYLCASSLAADRRRQPQHFGDGTRLSIL.

The chain couples TRBV2 to TRBJ2-1; TRBD1 might be the D (6 bases). The CDR3 extends over 14 amino acids. Germline values: CDR1 SNHLY, CDR2 FYNNEI. V dropped 2 bases and J dropped 15 bases, with 20 bases sitting between them. The CDR3 sequence is CASSENLGTLGPFF. In nucleotides, the CDR3 is TGTGCCAGCAGTGAAAATCTCGGGACACTCGGGCCGTTCTTC.

V usage is TRBV9 and J usage is TRBJ2-3; D gene uncertain. CDR3 size: 13 residues. Germline-derived CDR1 and CDR2 are SGDLS and YYNGEE. V lost 1 base and J 6 bases, leaving 9 bases between the germline ends. CDR3 sequence reads: CASSVTIADTQYF. In nucleotides, the CDR3 is TGTGCCAGCAGCGTAACGATAGCTGATACGCAGTATTTT.

The chain combines TRBV2 with TRBJ1-5; D remains ambiguous. Germline CDR1 and CDR2: SNHLY and FYNNEI. This CDR3 region has 14 residues. Trimming removed 5 bases at V and 5 bases at J, with 13 bases between. CDR3 region: CASSLRGTDQPQHF. In DNA form, the CDR3 reads TGTGCCAGCAGTCTTCGGGGAACGGATCAGCCCCAGCATTTT.

The chain employs TRBV12-1 and TRBJ2-7; TRBD2, the table's D call, lacks a check against the DNA. TRBV12-1 is a documented pseudogene. CDR3 length: 15 amino acids. The CDR3 region is CASSSPTGTSTEQYF. The CDR3 nucleotides read TGTGCCAGCAGCTCGCCTACCGGGACTAGCACCGAGCAGTACTTC.

There are many counts of this clone. The chain couples TRBV7-3 to TRBJ2-7, with D possibly being TRBD2 (5 bases). Trimming removed 2 bases from V and 1 base from J, with 12 bases in between. CDR3 size: 15 residues. The germline V gene encodes CDR1 SGHTA and CDR2 FQGTGA. The CDR3 nucleotides are TGTGCCAGCAGCTTAGAGGCGGGTGCTTCCTACGAGCAGTACTTC. Protein product: CASSLEAGASYEQYF.

This rearrangement joins TRBV19 to TRBJ2-5; tentatively, D is TRBD2 (6 bases). The CDR3 has 12 amino acids. Germline V gene lookup returns CDR1 LNHDA and CDR2 SQIVND (reference sequence). V was pared by 5 bases and J by 7 bases, with 11 bases between. The CDR3 sequence: CASSVTGGTQYF. The CDR3 coding sequence is TGTGCCAGTAGTGTGACCGGGGGGACCCAGTACTTC.

The chain uses TRBV27 and TRBJ2-1; 7 bases agree with TRBD2. Germline V lookup: CDR1 MNHEY, CDR2 SMNVEV (reference sequence). Trimming took 6 bases from V and 6 from J; bases not matched to a gene: 5. The CDR3 extends over 13 amino acids. The CDR3 region has the DNA TGTGCCAGCAGCACCGGACTAGTCAATGAGCAGTTCTTC. Protein product: CASSTGLVNEQFF.

The chain is built from TRBV3-1 (or the pseudogene TRBV3-2) and TRBJ2-5; TRBD2 matches at 11 bases. Germline loops: CDR1 LGHDT, CDR2 YNNKEL (reference sequence). The junction had 3 bases not matched to a gene; V was cut back by 4 bases and J by 2 bases. CDR3 size: 15 residues. The CDR3 DNA follows: TGTGCCAGCAGCCGGACTAGCGGGTCACAAGAGACCCAGTACTTC. Residues: CASSRTSGSQETQYF.

The gene calls are TRBV4-2 and TRBJ2-2; TRBD1 matches at 8 bases. The V segment lost 1 base and the J segment 6 bases; nucleotides outside the gene matches: 10. Germline lookup yields CDR1 LGHNA and CDR2 YNFKEQ. This CDR3 spans 17 amino acids. The CDR3 loop reads CASSQAHSTGGPGELFF. DNA of the CDR3: TGTGCCAGCAGCCAAGCGCACAGTACAGGGGGGCCCGGGGAGCTGTTTTTT.

This chain joins TRBV5-1 and TRBJ2-3; weak D call: TRBD2 (6 bases). Looked up from germline, CDR1 is SGHRS and CDR2 is YFSETQ. Trimming left V 6 bases short and J 2 bases short, with 19 bases between. CDR3 length: 16 residues. The CDR3 protein is CASTKLLASYTDTQYF. The CDR3 nucleotides read TGCGCCAGCACCAAATTGCTAGCGTCCTACACAGATACGCAGTATTTT.

This sequence joins TRBV5-1 and TRBJ1-6, with no clear D. Between the trimmed V and J ends, which lost 5 bases and 8 bases, there was a span of 17 bases. The CDR3 contains 15 residues. The germline CDR1 and CDR2 sequences are SGHRS and YFSETQ. CDR3 sequence reads: CASSEGFLRDSPLHF. The CDR3 nucleotides are TGCGCCAGCAGTGAGGGTTTTCTAAGGGATTCACCCCTCCACTTT.

The rearrangement joins TRBV2 to TRBJ2-1; 15 nucleotides line up with TRBD2. Germline V gene lookup returns CDR1 SNHLY and CDR2 FYNNEI. V was pared by 2 bases and J by 7 bases, with 12 bases of the junction left unmatched. The CDR3 runs to 19 residues. The CDR3 region has the DNA TGTGCCAGCAGTGAACAGAGCTGGACTAGCGGGAGGGCCGCAAATGAGCAGTTCTTC. It encodes CASSEQSWTSGRAANEQFF.

This clone appeared once. CDR3 loop: CASSPIEQTNTEAFF. CDR3 nucleotide sequence: TGTGCCAGCTCACCAATCGAACAGACGAACACTGAAGCTTTCTTT. V and J are TRBV18 and TRBJ1-1; D ambiguous. Germline lookup yields CDR1 KGHSH and CDR2 LQKENI. Between the trimmed V and J ends, which lost 2 bases and 1 base, there was a span of 11 bases. The length of the CDR3 is 15 residues.

V gene TRBV7-2 combines with J gene TRBJ1-1; D gene uncertain. V lost 1 base to trimming and J lost 3 bases, with 9 bases between them. This CDR3 is built from 14 residues. Germline V gene data show CDR1 as SGHTA and CDR2 as FQGNSA. The CDR3 region has the DNA TGTGCCAGCAGCTTAGGCAGGTCCTACACTGAAGCTTTCTTT. Its protein product is CASSLGRSYTEAFF.

The chain combines TRBV3-1 (or the pseudogene TRBV3-2) with TRBJ1-5; D unclear. V was pared by 1 base and J by 0 bases, with 4 bases between. This CDR3 spans 14 amino acids. Germline V gene lookup returns CDR1 LGHDT and CDR2 YNNKEL (reference sequence). In nucleotides, the CDR3 is TGTGCCAGCAGCCAAGTTCATAGCAATCAGCCCCAGCATTTT. Encoded protein: CASSQVHSNQPQHF.

This clone showed up just a few times. The chain carries TRBV6-5 and TRBJ1-1; D not resolved. CDR3 length: 15 residues. Germline loops: CDR1 MNHEY, CDR2 SVGAGI. The germline V and J ends were trimmed by 5 bases and 1 base, with 14 bases remaining between them. The CDR3 protein is CASSPGLMGNTEAFF. In DNA form, the CDR3 reads TGTGCCAGCAGTCCCGGACTCATGGGGAACACTGAAGCTTTCTTT.

This chain joins TRBV7-6 and TRBJ2-2, with D possibly matching TRBD2 (6 bases). V lost 2 bases and J lost 6, with 19 bases in between. The CDR3 extends over 17 amino acids. CDR1 and CDR2 (germline): SGHVS, FNYEAQ. CDR3 sequence (DNA): TGTGCCAGCAGCTTATTTGCAGGGACTCCTTCGCCCGGGGAGCTGTTTTTT. Translated: CASSLFAGTPSPGELFF.

The J gene is TRBJ1-5, the V gene TRBV28, with no clear D. Germline lookup yields CDR1 MDHEN and CDR2 SYDVKM. The CDR3 contains 11 residues. The germline V and J ends were trimmed by 8 bases and 1 base, with 3 bases remaining between them. The CDR3 protein is CASRSNQPQHF. CDR3 coding DNA: TGTGCCAGCCGGAGCAATCAGCCCCAGCATTTT. Together with reference TRBV28 and TRBJ1-5, the CDR3 gives the full variable domain: DVKVTQSSRYLVKRTGEKVFLECVQDMDHENMFWYRQDPGLGLRLIYFSYDVKMKEKGDIPEGYSVSREKKERFSLILESASTNQTSMYLCASRSNQPQHFGDGTRLSIL.

The rearrangement uses TRBV28 and TRBJ2-2; TRBD2 matches at 8 bases. Trimming took 7 bases from V and 2 from J; bases not matched to a gene: 12. The CDR3 length is 17 residues. Germline V gene sequence: CDR1 MDHEN, CDR2 SYDVKM. CDR3 coding DNA: TGTGCCAGCACCATAAAAGGACTAGCCTCTAACACCGGGGAGCTGTTTTTT. The encoded protein is CASTIKGLASNTGELFF.

To note about this clone: Other DNA sequences within the sample encode an identical CDR3. The chain has TRBV9 and TRBJ2-1; D is possibly TRBD1 (6 bases). The CDR3 loop spans 15 amino acids. CDR1 SGDLS and CDR2 YYNGEE come from the germline V gene. Trimming removed 0 bases at V and 0 bases at J, with 7 bases between. The CDR3 DNA sequence: TGTGCCAGCAGCGTAGCAGGGGACTCCTACAATGAGCAGTTCTTC. It codes for CASSVAGDSYNEQFF.